Below, one T cell receptor beta chain is given with its context. Germline-derived CDR1 and CDR2 are SGHVS and FQNEAQ. Trimming took off 1 base at V and 7 bases at J, with 14 bases between the two ends. The CDR3 has 15 residues. These data are taken from a study of blood T cell repertoires in COVID-19. Study-wide background: Samples representing acute and convalescent COVID-19 were sourced from the United States, Italy and Spain.

TCRdb's table, derived via immunoSEQ multiplex PCR, lists solely in-frame clones and lacks some. In the table there are 150,000 or so clones, around 88% of which are singletons. The sequenced material came from peripheral blood. The sequence was collected from a man aged 55 to 70 with active or convalescent COVID-19. V usage is TRBV7-8 and J usage is TRBJ1-5; unclear D gene. This CDR3 reads CASSLVSQDFQPQHF. DNA for the CDR3: TGTGCCAGCAGCTTAGTATCCCAGGACTTCCAGCCCCAGCATTTT.